The 14 T cell receptor beta chains presented below share a single source sample, sequenced in a study of cytomegalovirus exposure and HLA in healthy donors. The PCR made use of 60 Vbeta and 13 Jbeta primers. Only in-frame clones appear in the TCRdb table, and some are missing; sequencing was by immunoSEQ multiplex PCR. This sample has more than 100,000 clones; roughly 79% occur once, and the top ten carry 1.1%. Sequences were obtained from PBMCs. Receptors originate from a male donor in good health and CMV-seronegative.

The chain combines TRBV9 with TRBJ1-2; 7 bases fit TRBD1. The CDR3 has 15 residues. In germline, CDR1 is SGDLS, CDR2 YYNGEE. Trimming at V came to 3 bases and at J to 1 base, leaving 6 bases not matched to a gene. The CDR3 nucleotides read TGTGCCAGCAGCGGTGAGGGGGCCCTTAACTATGGCTACACCTTC. Protein: CASSGEGALNYGYTF.

This clone was detected a few times. This sequence joins TRBV9 and TRBJ1-2; 9 bases fit TRBD1. The CDR3 runs to 14 residues. Losses at the gene ends were 2 bases for V and 6 bases for J; bases not matched to a gene: 5. CDR1 is SGDLS, CDR2 YYNGEE, per germline. CDR3 region: CASSVSGQGHGYTF. DNA for the CDR3: TGTGCCAGCAGCGTGTCTGGACAGGGGCATGGCTACACCTTC. Looking up the rest from reference TRBV9 and TRBJ1-2 gives the full variable domain: DSGVTQTPKHLITATGQRVTLRCSPRSGDLSVYWYQQSLDQGLQFLIQYYNGEERAKGNILERFSAQQFPDLHSELNLSSLELGDSALYFCASSVSGQGHGYTFGSGTRLTVV.

The chain combines TRBV1 with TRBJ2-5; the table's D call, TRBD1, has no DNA check behind it. TRBV1 is an annotated pseudogene. The CDR3 loop spans 20 amino acids. The CDR3 is CTSSQDRRYTRGQGAETQYF. CDR3 in DNA: TGCACCAGCAGCCAAGATCGCCGTTATACCCGGGGACAGGGGGCGGAGACCCAGTACTTC.

The chain uses TRBV2 and TRBJ2-5; tentatively, D is TRBD1 (5 bases). The J call may be incorrect, as the DNA end agrees better with TRBJ2-7. The CDR3 length is 14 residues. CDR1 is SNHLY, CDR2 FYNNEI, per germline. The CDR3: CASGKGSLGGEQYF. The CDR3 DNA follows: TGTGCCAGCGGAAAGGGGTCCCTCGGTGGCGAGCAGTACTTC.

This chain joins TRBV6-4 and TRBJ2-3; 9 bases align to TRBD2. The CDR3 totals 16 residues. V lost 5 bases, J lost 6 bases, and 12 bases stayed unmatched. Germline V gene sequence: CDR1 MRHNA, CDR2 SNTAGT. The CDR3 coding sequence is TGTGCCAGCAGTCCCCGAGGTGGCGGGGGGGACGATACGCAGTATTTT. Protein: CASSPRGGGGDDTQYF.

CDR3 sequence reads: CASSFLAGGTNEQFF. CDR3 coding DNA: TGTGCCAGCAGCTTCCTAGCGGGGGGGACCAATGAGCAGTTCTTC. The chain recombines TRBV7-2 with TRBJ2-1; 12 nucleotides line up with TRBD2. The V gene's germline CDR1 is SGHTA and CDR2 FQGNSA. The V and J ends lost 3 bases and 6 bases, in that order; junction bases with no gene match: 3. CDR3 length equals 15 residues. The variable domain in full, completed from reference TRBV7-2 and TRBJ2-1, reads GAGVSQSPSNKVTEKGKDVELRCDPISGHTALYWYRQSLGQGLEFLIYFQGNSAPDKSGLPSDRFSAERTGGSVSTLTIQRTQQEDSAVYLCASSFLAGGTNEQFFGPGTRLTVL.

The rearrangement links TRBV7-6 to TRBJ1-6, with D tentatively TRBD1 (5 bases). V lost 2 bases to trimming and J lost 8 bases, with 19 bases between them. The CDR3 is made up of 17 amino acids. Germline values: CDR1 SGHVS, CDR2 FNYEAQ. The chain's CDR3 is CASSLRGGRPRDSPLHF. CDR3 DNA sequence: TGTGCCAGCAGCTTACGGGGGGGGAGGCCGAGGGATTCACCCCTCCACTTT.

This chain joins TRBV19 and TRBJ1-1, with no clear D. Trimming took off 1 base at V and 4 bases at J, with 7 bases between the two ends. The germline V gene has CDR1 LNHDA and CDR2 SQIVND (reference sequence). The CDR3 spans 13 residues. CDR3 in DNA: TGTGCCAGTAGTATAGGTCAGTTCACTGAAGCTTTCTTT. Its protein is CASSIGQFTEAFF. The full variable domain, with the rest looked up from reference TRBV19 and TRBJ1-1, is DGGITQSPKYLFRKEGQNVTLSCEQNLNHDAMYWYRQDPGQGLRLIYYSQIVNDFQKGDIAEGYSVSREKKESFPLTVTSAQKNPTAFYLCASSIGQFTEAFFGQGTRLTVV.

The rearrangement links TRBV6-5 to TRBJ1-6; 8 nucleotides line up with TRBD1. CDR1 and CDR2 from the germline V gene are MNHEY and SVGAGI. The CDR3 has 15 residues. CDR3 protein: CATHLRGQGPSPLHF. In DNA form, the CDR3 reads TGTGCTACACACCTACGCGGACAGGGACCCTCACCCCTCCACTTT.

CDR3 amino acids: CASMNFNYGYTF. The CDR3 DNA reads as TGCGCCAGCATGAACTTTAACTATGGCTACACCTTC. V usage is TRBV10-1 and J usage is TRBJ1-2, with no clear D. V dropped 7 bases and J dropped 1 base, with 7 bases sitting between them. The germline V gene encodes CDR1 WNHNN and CDR2 SYGVQD (reference sequence). This CDR3 has 12 residues.

The chain carries TRBV2 and TRBJ2-1, with D possibly TRBD2 on 6 matching bases. Germline V gives CDR1 SNHLY, CDR2 FYNNEI. Trimming took off 5 bases at V and 4 bases at J, with 15 bases between the two ends. The CDR3 spans 15 residues. The CDR3 nucleotides read TGTGCCAGCAGTAGGGAGGATTGGCGGTACAATGAGCAGTTCTTC. Its translation is CASSREDWRYNEQFF.

This chain links TRBV27 with TRBJ2-1, with TRBD1 as a possible D gene (7 bases). The CDR3 totals 16 residues. Germline V lookup: CDR1 MNHEY, CDR2 SMNVEV (reference sequence). V lost 1 base, J lost 0 bases, and 10 bases lay in between. The CDR3 nucleotides are TGTGCCAGCAGTTTATATCAGGGGGGCTCCTACAATGAGCAGTTCTTC. Protein sequence: CASSLYQGGSYNEQFF.

V and J are TRBV30 and TRBJ2-3; 7 bases agree with TRBD1. V was clipped by 8 bases and J by 2 bases; unmatched bases: 10. The CDR3 contains 14 residues. Germline CDR1 GTSNPN, CDR2 SVGIG (reference sequence). As DNA, the CDR3 is TGTGCCGCCAGTTACAGGGGCCCCACAGATACGCAGTATTTT. Protein: CAASYRGPTDTQYF.

The rearrangement joins TRBV27 to TRBJ1-6; the D gene is possibly TRBD1 (5 bases). Germline CDR1 and CDR2: MNHEY and SMNVEV (reference sequence). Trimming took off 3 bases at V and 8 bases at J, with 8 bases between the two ends. The CDR3 totals 13 residues. CDR3 bases: TGTGCCAGCAGTTTCCTCAGGGATTCACCCCTCCACTTT. This codes for CASSFLRDSPLHF.